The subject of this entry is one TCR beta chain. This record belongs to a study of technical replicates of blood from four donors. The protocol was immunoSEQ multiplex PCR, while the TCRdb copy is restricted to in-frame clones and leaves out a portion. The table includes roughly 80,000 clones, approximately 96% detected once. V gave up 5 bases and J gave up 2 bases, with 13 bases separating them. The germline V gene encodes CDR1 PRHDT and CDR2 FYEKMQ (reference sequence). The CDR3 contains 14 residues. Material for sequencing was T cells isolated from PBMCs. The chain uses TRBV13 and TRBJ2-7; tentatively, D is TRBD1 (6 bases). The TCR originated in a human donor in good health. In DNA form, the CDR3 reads TGTGCCAGCAGCGACCGGGACACGGCCTACGAGCAGTACTTC. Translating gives CASSDRDTAYEQYF.